This TCR beta chain appears in the sequencing data of a study of Graves' ophthalmopathy and Graves' hyperthyroidism. This clonotype was seen more than once but under ten times. Its antigen is undetermined. Transcripts of RNA were the source for amplifying TCR beta CDR3 regions. HTBI primers were used in a first-round RT-PCR, which preceded a second-round multiplex PCR. TCRdb recomputed calls from the multiplex PCR reads with MiXCR, one row per CDR3 protein. Here the sample spans a few hundred thousand distinct CDR3 sequences, around a fifth being singletons. Study results and limitations: Ophthalmopathy and stable hyperthyroidism were discriminated by a 13-signature model, with over 85% sensitivity and about 82% specificity.

The material sequenced was peripheral blood. The sequence came from a woman between 18 and 29 years old with stable Graves' hyperthyroidism.

The CDR3 DNA follows: TGTGCCAGCAGCCGGAGATCCGGGGCAAACACCGGGGAGCTGTTTTTT. This gives the protein CASSRRSGANTGELFF. This chain uses TRBV7-3 with TRBJ2-2; tentatively, D is TRBD1 or TRBD2 (5 bases each). The CDR3 is made up of 16 amino acids. CDR1 is SGHTA, CDR2 FQGTGA, per germline. Between the trimmed V and J ends, which lost 5 bases and 2 bases, there was a span of 15 bases. The full variable domain, in which reference TRBV7-3 and TRBJ2-2 provide the parts outside the CDR3, is GAGVSQTPSNKVTEKGKYVELRCDPISGHTALYWYRQSLGQGPEFLIYFQGTGAADDSGLPNDRFFAVRPEGSVSTLKIQRTERGDSAVYLCASSRRSGANTGELFFGEGSRLTVL.